This TCR beta chain emerged from a study of CD8 T cells in Susac syndrome. cDNA came from roughly 0.5 to 1 ug RNA primed by random hexamers. TCRdb recomputed calls from the immunoSEQ multiplex PCR reads with MiXCR, one row per CDR3 protein. This sample yields tens of thousands of distinct CDR3 sequences, of which under 95% are seen a single time; 0.45% to 0.55% belongs to the top ten. Germline-derived CDR1 and CDR2 are SGHTA and FQGTGA. Trimming at V came to 4 bases and at J to 5 bases, leaving 7 bases not matched to a gene. CDR3 length equals 14 residues. Sequences were obtained from CD8+ T cells from PBMCs. The chain has TRBV7-3 and TRBJ1-1, with 7 bases aligning to TRBD1. This receptor was identified in a human donor with Susac syndrome. The CDR3 protein is CASSSDQGVTEAFF. In DNA, the CDR3 is TGTGCCAGCAGCTCAGACCAGGGGGTAACTGAAGCTTTCTTT.